The 7 T cell receptor beta chains reported below all come from one sample, sequenced in a study of T cells in Graves' hyperthyroidism and ophthalmopathy. Amplification of TCR beta CDR3 regions used RNA as the template. The HTBI set primed first-round TCR CDR3 RT-PCR. TCRdb re-called the multiplex PCR reads through MiXCR, storing one row per CDR3 protein. The table lists over 350,000 distinct CDR3 sequences, over 12% of them singletons. Source material: blood. These receptors all come from a man aged 45-65 years with Graves' ophthalmopathy.

This clonotype has at least ten counts. V is TRBV28 and J is TRBJ2-2, with 8 bases that match TRBD2. The CDR3 is 15 residues long. The trim removed 3 bases at V and 4 bases at J, leaving 4 bases unmatched. Germline CDR1 is MDHEN and CDR2 is SYDVKM. Written as DNA, the CDR3 is TGTGCCAGCAGTTTCCTCGGGACTAGCACCGGGGAGCTGTTTTTT. Amino acid sequence: CASSFLGTSTGELFF.

Note on this clonotype: Given a far larger clone just one base away, this is likely a sequencing read error. The V and J genes are TRBV11-2 and TRBJ1-5; weak D call: TRBD1 (6 bases). Germline V CDR1 and CDR2: SGHAT, FQNNGV. The CDR3 has 13 amino acids. CDR3 sequence (DNA): TGTGCCAGCAGCTTAGCAGGGGATCAGCCCCGGCATTTT. Translation: CASSLAGDQPRHF.

Comments on this clonotype: A read error may explain this, as a much larger clone is one base away. The chain combines TRBV9 with TRBJ2-7; D is possibly TRBD2 (5 bases). The J call may be in error: the DNA end matches TRBJ2-1 better. The CDR3 sequence is 14 residues long. Germline V gene data show CDR1 as SGDLS and CDR2 as YYNGEE. The CDR3 bases are TGTGCCAGCAGCCCGAGGCCCAGCGACTACGAGCAGTTCTTC. Amino acid sequence: CASSPRPSDYEQFF.

The sample holds many counts of this clonotype. The chain recombines TRBV4-2 with TRBJ2-2, with D unclear. Germline V gives CDR1 LGHNA, CDR2 YNFKEQ. Trimming stripped 4 bases from V and 3 bases from J, with 15 bases between. The CDR3 spans 16 residues. CDR3 amino acids: CASSPSRLSDTGELFF. CDR3 bases: TGTGCCAGCAGCCCTTCGCGGCTCTCGGACACCGGGGAGCTGTTTTTT.

The chain uses TRBV12-3 or TRBV12-4 and TRBJ2-7, with 12 bases that match TRBD1. Germline trimming cut 4 bases from V and 5 bases from J; bases unmatched to any gene: 3. The CDR3 has 14 amino acids. The CDR3 DNA is TGTGCCAGCAGTTACCGGGACAGGGGGCACGAGCAGTACTTC. Protein: CASSYRDRGHEQYF.

This clonotype was seen at least ten times. The chain uses TRBV7-9 and TRBJ2-7; D might be TRBD2 (5 bases). The ends were cut back, 4 bases at V and 4 bases at J, with 17 bases in the middle. Germline-derived CDR1 and CDR2 are SEHNR and FQNEAQ (reference sequence). The CDR3 runs to 15 residues. The CDR3 loop is CASSSASWTEYEQYF. Here the CDR3 DNA reads TGTGCCAGCAGCTCTGCGTCTTGGACTGAGTACGAGCAGTACTTC.

This clonotype appeared a few times. This chain links TRBV27 with TRBJ2-7; D assignment may be TRBD1 or TRBD2 (5 bases each). V dropped 2 bases and J dropped 0 bases, with 17 bases sitting between them. Germline CDR1 is MNHEY and CDR2 is SMNVEV (reference sequence). The CDR3 loop spans 17 amino acids. CDR3 protein: CASSLLYRGRDSYEQYF. CDR3 in DNA: TGTGCCAGCAGTTTACTATATCGGGGACGTGACTCCTACGAGCAGTACTTC.